The 13 T cell receptor beta chains given below trace back to one sample, sequenced in a study of T cells in Graves' hyperthyroidism and ophthalmopathy. Amplification of TCR beta CDR3 regions used RNA as the template. Carried out on the TCR CDR3, a first-round RT-PCR used the HTBI primer set. TCRdb recomputed calls from the multiplex PCR reads with MiXCR, one row per CDR3 protein. The sample yields hundreds of thousands of distinct CDR3 sequences, about 16% seen once. Sequencing was performed on blood. Receptors originate from a woman under 40 with Graves' hyperthyroidism.

This clonotype was counted many times. This sequence joins TRBV20-1 and TRBJ2-3; TRBD2 matches 7 bases. The CDR3 extends over 16 amino acids. The J segment lost 5 bases and the V segment lost 0 bases, leaving 11 bases of the junction unmatched. Germline CDR1 reads DFQATT; CDR2 reads SNEGSKA (reference sequence). CDR3: CSARDPSGEGVDTQYF. The CDR3 DNA reads as TGCAGTGCTAGAGATCCTTCGGGGGAGGGCGTAGATACGCAGTATTTT.

This clonotype has more than one count but fewer than ten. This chain joins TRBV5-6 and TRBJ2-7; 8 nucleotides match TRBD2. The germline V gene encodes CDR1 SGHDT and CDR2 YYEEEE. J was trimmed by 8 bases and V by 5 bases; bases with no gene match: 15. This CDR3 is 15 amino acids long. The CDR3 loop is CASSQTGTRVGKQYF. CDR3 in DNA: TGTGCCAGCAGTCAAACCGGGACTAGGGTTGGGAAGCAGTACTTC.

The chain combines TRBV5-6 with TRBJ1-5; D not resolved. The germline V and J ends were trimmed by 1 base and 0 bases, with 8 bases remaining between them. CDR1 and CDR2 from the germline V gene are SGHDT and YYEEEE. The CDR3 contains 15 residues. The CDR3 protein is CASSLLKNSNQPQHF. Here the CDR3 DNA reads TGTGCCAGCAGCTTGCTCAAGAATAGCAATCAGCCCCAGCATTTT.

There are many counts of this clonotype. This rearrangement joins TRBV27 to TRBJ2-5, with 11 bases aligning to TRBD2. The V gene's germline CDR1 is MNHEY and CDR2 SMNVEV (reference sequence). The V and J ends lost 5 bases and 4 bases, in that order; junction bases with no gene match: 6. There are 15 residues in the CDR3. The chain's CDR3 is CASSVSGTSGETQYF. The CDR3 DNA is TGTGCCAGCAGTGTCTCCGGGACTAGCGGAGAGACCCAGTACTTC.

Concerning this clonotype itself: This may arise from a read error, as a much more abundant clone is one base away. The J gene is TRBJ1-3, the V gene TRBV3-1; D is ambiguous. The germline V and J ends were trimmed by 8 bases and 0 bases, with 14 bases remaining between them. There are 15 residues in the CDR3. Germline V gene data show CDR1 as LGHDT and CDR2 as YNNKEL (reference sequence). CDR3 amino acids: CASGRLRTSGNTIYF. For the CDR3, the DNA is TGTGCCAGCGGCCGGCTTCGAACCTCTGGAAACACCATATATTTT.

This clonotype has ten or more counts. V gene TRBV28 combines with J gene TRBJ1-2, with D possibly being TRBD1 (6 bases). CDR1 is MDHEN and CDR2 is SYDVKM in the germline V gene. The CDR3 is 10 amino acids. CDR3 sequence: CSSTGYGYTF. CDR3 nucleotide sequence: TGTTCATCAACAGGGTATGGCTACACCTTC.

This clonotype showed up many times. The V call is TRBV6-2 or TRBV6-3, the J call TRBJ2-5, with D tentatively TRBD2 (6 bases). Germline CDR1 and CDR2: MNHEY and SVGEGT. Trimming pared 6 bases from V and 3 bases from J, leaving 20 bases between. The CDR3 contains 16 residues. The CDR3 sequence is CASSSVPSEGEETQYF. CDR3 DNA: TGTGCCAGCAGCTCCGTTCCTAGCGAAGGGGAAGAGACCCAGTACTTC.

This chain links TRBV3-1 with TRBJ2-2; no clear D gene. Trimming removed 6 bases at V and 3 bases at J, with 11 bases between. Germline CDR1 and CDR2: LGHDT and YNNKEL (reference sequence). The CDR3 covers 14 residues. The CDR3 DNA follows: TGTGCCAGCAGTATCGGCAGATACACCGGGGAGCTGTTTTTT. This sequence encodes CASSIGRYTGELFF. Complete variable domain (other parts from reference TRBV3-1 and TRBJ2-2): DTAVSQTPKYLVTQMGNDKSIKCEQNLGHDTMYWYKQDSKKFLKIMFSYNNKELIINETVPNRFSPKSPDKAHLNLHINSLELGDSAVYFCASSIGRYTGELFFGEGSRLTVL.

This clonotype has at least ten counts. This CDR3 reads CASSLRIISNQPQHF. The CDR3 nucleotides are TGTGCCAGCAGCCTAAGAATTATCAGCAATCAGCCCCAGCATTTT. The chain has TRBV3-1 and TRBJ1-5; D gene ambiguous. CDR1 is LGHDT and CDR2 is YNNKEL in the germline V gene (reference sequence). Trimming took 4 bases from V and 1 from J, leaving 11 bases between them. CDR3 length: 15 residues.

The chain has TRBV9 and TRBJ2-7; D may be TRBD2 (6 bases). V was clipped by 4 bases and J by 6 bases, with 20 bases between them. Germline loops: CDR1 SGDLS, CDR2 YYNGEE. This CDR3 has 15 residues. CDR3 loop: CASSLAYGGHPEQYF. The DNA for the CDR3 is TGTGCCAGCAGCCTCGCCTACGGGGGTCATCCCGAGCAGTACTTC.

The table lists this clonotype with many counts. The CDR3 loop reads CASSLVASGSTDTQYF. The CDR3 nucleotides read TGCGCCAGCAGCTTGGTTGCTAGCGGGAGCACAGATACGCAGTATTTT. The V gene is TRBV5-1, the J gene TRBJ2-3; 8 nucleotides align to TRBD2. Germline V gene lookup returns CDR1 SGHRS and CDR2 YFSETQ. This CDR3 comprises 16 residues. The J segment lost 0 bases and the V segment lost 0 bases, leaving 3 bases of the junction unmatched. The full variable domain, with the rest looked up from reference TRBV5-1 and TRBJ2-3, is KAGVTQTPRYLIKTRGQQVTLSCSPISGHRSVSWYQQTPGQGLQFLFEYFSETQRNKGNFPGRFSGRQFSNSRSEMNVSTLELGDSALYLCASSLVASGSTDTQYFGPGTRLTVL.

V is TRBV12-3 or TRBV12-4 and J is TRBJ2-3; D ambiguous. This CDR3 has 13 residues. Trimming stripped 8 bases from V and 1 base from J, with 10 bases between. The CDR3 region is CASLGQGTDTQYF. The DNA for the CDR3 is TGTGCCAGCTTGGGCCAAGGCACAGATACGCAGTATTTT.

As regards this clonotype: This may be a read error, as it is one base from a much larger clone. This chain connects TRBV6-1 to TRBJ2-3; a weak D match, TRBD1 (6 bases). The DNA matches TRBJ1-5 better at its end, which makes the J call doubtful. The CDR3 is made up of 15 amino acids. Germline loops: CDR1 MNHNS, CDR2 SASEGT. The CDR3 bases are TGTGCCAGCAGTGAGTCTCGACAGGTCACAGATACGCAGCATTTT. Amino acids: CASSESRQVTDTQHF.